This TCR beta chain came from a study of cytomegalovirus exposure and HLA in healthy donors. Turning to the study itself: The 95 to 150 validation repertoires were produced on the same platform as the 700 or so repertoires of the first cohort. This was reported in a later analysis. Overall study findings and caveats: Investigators reported 150 to 200 TCR beta chains as tied to cytomegalovirus. As confirmed in vitro, three CMV-associated chains were specific for CMV antigens.

TCRdb's table, derived via immunoSEQ multiplex PCR, lists solely in-frame clones and lacks some. The sample has approximately 100,000 clones; around nine tenths are singletons. The CDR3 runs 14 residues. In germline, CDR1 is MNHEY, CDR2 SMNVEV (reference sequence). V lost 3 bases to trimming and J lost 2 bases, with 10 bases between them. As regards this clone: Antigen unknown.

V and J are TRBV27 and TRBJ1-2, with D tentatively TRBD1 (6 bases). The clonotype originates from a woman younger than 45 in good health and CMV-seronegative. Sequences were obtained from PBMCs. The CDR3 DNA follows: TGTGCCAGCAGTTTTGGGCAGGGGAACTATGGCTACACCTTC. This codes for CASSFGQGNYGYTF.